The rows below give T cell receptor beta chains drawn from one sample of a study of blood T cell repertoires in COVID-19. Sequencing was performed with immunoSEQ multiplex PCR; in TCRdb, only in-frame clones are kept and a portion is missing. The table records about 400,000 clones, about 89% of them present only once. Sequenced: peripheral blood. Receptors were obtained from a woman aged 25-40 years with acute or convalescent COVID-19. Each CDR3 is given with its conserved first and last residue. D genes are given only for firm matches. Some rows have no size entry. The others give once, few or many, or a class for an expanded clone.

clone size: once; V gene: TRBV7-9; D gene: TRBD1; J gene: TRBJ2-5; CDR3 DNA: TGTGCCAGCAGCGAGTGGACAGGGGGAAGGGAGACCCAGTACTTC; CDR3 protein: CASSEWTGGRETQYF
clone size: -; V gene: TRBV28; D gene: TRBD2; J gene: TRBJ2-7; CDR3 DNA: TGTGCCAGCAGTTTTCGCGCGGGGGGGCCCTACGAGCAGTACTTC; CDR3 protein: CASSFRAGGPYEQYF
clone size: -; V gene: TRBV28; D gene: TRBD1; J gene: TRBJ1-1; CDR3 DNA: TGTGCCAGCAGTTTGTTTCCCAGGGGACAGGATAACACTGAAGCTTTCTTT; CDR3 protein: CASSLFPRGQDNTEAFF
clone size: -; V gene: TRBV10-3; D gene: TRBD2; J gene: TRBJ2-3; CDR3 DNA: TGTGGATCAGGGGCTAGCGGGGGGAAAGATACGCAGTATTTT; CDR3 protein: CGSGASGGKDTQYF
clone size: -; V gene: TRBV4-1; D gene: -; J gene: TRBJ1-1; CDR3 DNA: TGCGCCAGCAGCCAAGCACAGGTGAACACTGAAGCTTTCTTT; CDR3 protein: CASSQAQVNTEAFF
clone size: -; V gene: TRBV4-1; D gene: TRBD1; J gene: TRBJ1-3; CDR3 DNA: TGCGCCAGCAGCCCCGCTAGGACAGGGATATCTGGAAACACCATATATTTT; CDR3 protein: CASSPARTGISGNTIYF
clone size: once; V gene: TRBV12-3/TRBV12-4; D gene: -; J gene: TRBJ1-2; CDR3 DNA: TGTGCCAGCAGTGTACAAGCTAACTATGGCTACACCTTC; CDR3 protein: CASSVQANYGYTF
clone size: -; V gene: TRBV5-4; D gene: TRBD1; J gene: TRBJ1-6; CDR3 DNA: TGTGCCAGCAGCTTGCTCGCTGGTGCAGGGGGCGATTCACCCCTCCACTTT; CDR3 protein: CASSLLAGAGGDSPLHF
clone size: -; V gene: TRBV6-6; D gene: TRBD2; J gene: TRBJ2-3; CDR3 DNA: TGTGCCAGCAGTTACCCGGGACTAGGCGTCGAGAAGCAGTATTTT; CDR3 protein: CASSYPGLGVEKQYF
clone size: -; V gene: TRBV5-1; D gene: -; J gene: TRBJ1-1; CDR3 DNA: TGCGCCAGCAGCTTCAGGGGTGGGACTGAAGCTTTCTTT; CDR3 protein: CASSFRGGTEAFF
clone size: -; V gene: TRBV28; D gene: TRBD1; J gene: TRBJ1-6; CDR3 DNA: TGTGCCAGCAGTTTGGGGCAGGGGGCGTCACCCCTCCACTTT; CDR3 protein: CASSLGQGASPLHF
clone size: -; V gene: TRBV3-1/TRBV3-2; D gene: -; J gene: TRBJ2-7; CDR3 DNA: TGTGCCAGCAGCCAAGTTAACGAGCAGTACTTC; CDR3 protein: CASSQVNEQYF
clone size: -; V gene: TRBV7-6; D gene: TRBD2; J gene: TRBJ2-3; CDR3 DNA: TGTGCCAGCAGCAGGAGCGGGGGGAAGGGAGATACGCAGTATTTT; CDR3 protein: CASSRSGGKGDTQYF